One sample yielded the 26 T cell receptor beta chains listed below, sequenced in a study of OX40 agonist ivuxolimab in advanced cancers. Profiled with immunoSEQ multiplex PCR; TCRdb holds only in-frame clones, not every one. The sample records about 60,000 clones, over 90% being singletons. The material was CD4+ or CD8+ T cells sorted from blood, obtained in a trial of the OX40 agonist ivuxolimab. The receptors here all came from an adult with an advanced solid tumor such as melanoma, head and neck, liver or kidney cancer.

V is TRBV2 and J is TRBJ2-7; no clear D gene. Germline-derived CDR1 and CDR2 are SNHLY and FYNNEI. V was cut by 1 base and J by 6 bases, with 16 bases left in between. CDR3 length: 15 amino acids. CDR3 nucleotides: TGTGCCAGCAGTGAAGGCCAGACATGGGAAATCGAGCAGTACTTC. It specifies CASSEGQTWEIEQYF.

Here the CDR3 reads CASSEALGTGVYEQYF. Written as DNA, the CDR3 is TGTGCCAGCAGTGAAGCGCTTGGGACAGGGGTTTACGAGCAGTACTTC. This chain connects TRBV2 to TRBJ2-7, with 10 bases identical to TRBD1. The CDR3 extends over 16 amino acids. V trimming: 0 bases; J trimming: 4 bases; junction bases outside the gene matches: 6. The germline V gene encodes CDR1 SNHLY and CDR2 FYNNEI.

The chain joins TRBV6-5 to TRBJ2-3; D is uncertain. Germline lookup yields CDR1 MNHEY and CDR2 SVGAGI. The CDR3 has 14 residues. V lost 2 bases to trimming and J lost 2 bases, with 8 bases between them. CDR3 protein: CASSYGPLTDTQYF. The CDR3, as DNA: TGTGCCAGCAGTTACGGGCCTCTCACAGATACGCAGTATTTT.

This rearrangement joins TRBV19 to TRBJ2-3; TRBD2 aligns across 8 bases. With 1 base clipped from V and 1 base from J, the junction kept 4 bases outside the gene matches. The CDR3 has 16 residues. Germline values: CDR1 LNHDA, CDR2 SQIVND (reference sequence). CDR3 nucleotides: TGTGCCAGTAGTATAGGGGTTAGCGGGGGCACAGATACGCAGTATTTT. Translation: CASSIGVSGGTDTQYF.

The CDR3 spells CASSTGTASIYEQYF. The CDR3, as DNA: TGTGCCAGTAGCACCGGGACAGCCAGTATCTACGAGCAGTACTTC. The genes are TRBV19 and TRBJ2-7, with TRBD1 matching 7 bases. The CDR3 runs 15 residues. From germline, CDR1 is LNHDA and CDR2 SQIVND (reference sequence). The trim removed 6 bases at V and 3 bases at J, leaving 11 bases unmatched.

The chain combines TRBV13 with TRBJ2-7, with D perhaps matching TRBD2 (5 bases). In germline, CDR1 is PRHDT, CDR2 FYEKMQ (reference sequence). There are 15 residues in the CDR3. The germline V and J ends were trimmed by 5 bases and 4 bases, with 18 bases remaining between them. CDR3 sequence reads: CASSVASPNTYEQYF. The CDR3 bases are TGTGCCAGCAGCGTCGCTAGCCCAAACACGTACGAGCAGTACTTC.

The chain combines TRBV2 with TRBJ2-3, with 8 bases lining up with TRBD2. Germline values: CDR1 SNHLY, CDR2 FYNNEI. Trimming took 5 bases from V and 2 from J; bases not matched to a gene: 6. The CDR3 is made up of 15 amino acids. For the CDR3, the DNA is TGTGCCAGCAGTTCACTAGCGGACGACACAGATACGCAGTATTTT. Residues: CASSSLADDTDTQYF.

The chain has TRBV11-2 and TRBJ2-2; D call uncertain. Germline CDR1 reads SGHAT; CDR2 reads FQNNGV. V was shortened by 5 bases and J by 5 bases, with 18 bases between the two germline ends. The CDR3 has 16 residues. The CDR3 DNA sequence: TGTGCCAGCAGCCCCCGGGCCTCAAGTGTGACCGGGGAGCTGTTTTTT. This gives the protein CASSPRASSVTGELFF. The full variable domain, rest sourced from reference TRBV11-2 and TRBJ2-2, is EAGVAQSPRYKIIEKRQSVAFWCNPISGHATLYWYQQILGQGPKLLIQFQNNGVVDDSQLPKDRFSAERLKGVDSTLKIQPAKLEDSAVYLCASSPRASSVTGELFFGEGSRLTVL.

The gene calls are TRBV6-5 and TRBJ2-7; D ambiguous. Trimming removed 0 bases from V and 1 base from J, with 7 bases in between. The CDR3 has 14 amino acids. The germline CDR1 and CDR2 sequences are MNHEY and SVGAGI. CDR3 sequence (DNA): TGTGCCAGCAGTTACTCGACTGATTCCTACGAGCAGTACTTC. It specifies CASSYSTDSYEQYF.

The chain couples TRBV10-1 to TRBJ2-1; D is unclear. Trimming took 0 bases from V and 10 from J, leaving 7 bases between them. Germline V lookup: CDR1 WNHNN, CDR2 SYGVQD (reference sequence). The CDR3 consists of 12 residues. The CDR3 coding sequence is TGCGCCAGCAGTGAGTCGTCTCGGGAGCAGTTCTTC. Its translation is CASSESSREQFF.

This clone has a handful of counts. CDR3 in DNA: TGCGCCAGCAGCTTGGCATTGGGAAACACTGAAGCTTTCTTT. This codes for CASSLALGNTEAFF. The genes are TRBV5-1 and TRBJ1-1; no clear D gene. This CDR3 is built from 14 residues. Trimming cost V 0 bases and J 2 bases, with 8 bases left between them. Germline loops: CDR1 SGHRS, CDR2 YFSETQ. The whole variable domain, remainder taken from reference TRBV5-1 and TRBJ1-1, is KAGVTQTPRYLIKTRGQQVTLSCSPISGHRSVSWYQQTPGQGLQFLFEYFSETQRNKGNFPGRFSGRQFSNSRSEMNVSTLELGDSALYLCASSLALGNTEAFFGQGTRLTVV.

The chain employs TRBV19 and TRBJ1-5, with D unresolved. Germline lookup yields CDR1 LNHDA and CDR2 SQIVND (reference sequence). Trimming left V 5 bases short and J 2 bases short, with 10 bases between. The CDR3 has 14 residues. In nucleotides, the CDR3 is TGTGCCAGTAGTTATACGCCGGGCAATCAGCCCCAGCATTTT. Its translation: CASSYTPGNQPQHF.

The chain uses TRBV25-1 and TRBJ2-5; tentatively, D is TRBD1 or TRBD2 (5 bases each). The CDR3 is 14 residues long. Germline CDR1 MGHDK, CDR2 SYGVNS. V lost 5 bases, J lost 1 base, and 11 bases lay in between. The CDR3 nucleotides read TGTGCCAGCAGTCAACGGGGCGGCCAAGAGACCCAGTACTTC. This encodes CASSQRGGQETQYF.

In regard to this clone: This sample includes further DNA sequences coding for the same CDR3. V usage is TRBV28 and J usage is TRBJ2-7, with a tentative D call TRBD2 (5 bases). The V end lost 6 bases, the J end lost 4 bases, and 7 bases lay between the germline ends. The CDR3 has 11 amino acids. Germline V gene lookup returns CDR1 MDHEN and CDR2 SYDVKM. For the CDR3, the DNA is TGTGCCAGCAGCCGGACTTACGAGCAGTACTTC. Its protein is CASSRTYEQYF.

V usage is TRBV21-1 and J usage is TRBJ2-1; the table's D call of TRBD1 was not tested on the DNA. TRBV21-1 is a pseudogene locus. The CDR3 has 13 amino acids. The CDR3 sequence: CASSTQGNNEQFF. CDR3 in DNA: TGTGCCAGCAGCACACAGGGGAACAATGAGCAGTTCTTC.

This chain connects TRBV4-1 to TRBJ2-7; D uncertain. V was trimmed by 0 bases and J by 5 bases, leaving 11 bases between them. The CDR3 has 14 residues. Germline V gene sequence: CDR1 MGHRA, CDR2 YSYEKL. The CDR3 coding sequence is TGCGCCAGCAGCCAAGATCCCGCCTCGGACGAGCAGTACTTC. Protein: CASSQDPASDEQYF.

For the CDR3, the DNA is TGTGCCACCTCCGTCCGGGGCGCCAACGAGCAGTACTTC. Translation: CATSVRGANEQYF. This chain connects TRBV27 to TRBJ2-7; TRBD1 or TRBD2 may be the D gene (5 bases each). CDR3 size: 13 residues. V lost 10 bases and J lost 5, with 18 bases in between. Germline V gives CDR1 MNHEY, CDR2 SMNVEV (reference sequence).

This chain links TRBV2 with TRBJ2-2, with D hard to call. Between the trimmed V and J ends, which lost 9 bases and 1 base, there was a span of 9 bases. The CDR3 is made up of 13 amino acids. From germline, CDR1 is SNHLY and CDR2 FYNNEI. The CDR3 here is CASKKGNTGELFF. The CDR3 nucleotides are TGTGCCAGTAAAAAGGGGAACACCGGGGAGCTGTTTTTT.

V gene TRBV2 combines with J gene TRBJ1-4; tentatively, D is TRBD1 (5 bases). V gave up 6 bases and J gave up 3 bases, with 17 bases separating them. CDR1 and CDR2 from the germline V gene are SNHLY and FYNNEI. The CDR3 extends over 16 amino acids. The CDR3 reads CASSGDRYGSNEKLFF. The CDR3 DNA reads TGTGCCAGCAGCGGGGACCGCTACGGGTCTAATGAAAAACTGTTTTTT. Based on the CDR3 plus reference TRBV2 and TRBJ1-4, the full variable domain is EPEVTQTPSHQVTQMGQEVILRCVPISNHLYFYWYRQILGQKVEFLVSFYNNEISEKSEIFDDQFSVERPDGSNFTLKIRSTKLEDSAMYFCASSGDRYGSNEKLFFGSGTQLSVL.

The CDR3 reads CASSTWSDYEQYF. The CDR3 DNA sequence: TGTGCCAGCAGTACGTGGTCAGACTACGAGCAGTACTTC. This sequence joins TRBV28 and TRBJ2-7; no firm D call. This CDR3 region has 13 residues. Trimming stripped 5 bases from V and 3 bases from J, with 11 bases between. Germline V CDR1 and CDR2: MDHEN, SYDVKM.

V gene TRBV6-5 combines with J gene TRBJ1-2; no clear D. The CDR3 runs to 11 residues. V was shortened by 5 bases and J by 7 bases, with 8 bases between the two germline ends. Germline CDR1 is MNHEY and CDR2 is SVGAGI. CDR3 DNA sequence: TGTGCCAGCAGTGAATTACCTGGCTACACCTTC. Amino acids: CASSELPGYTF.

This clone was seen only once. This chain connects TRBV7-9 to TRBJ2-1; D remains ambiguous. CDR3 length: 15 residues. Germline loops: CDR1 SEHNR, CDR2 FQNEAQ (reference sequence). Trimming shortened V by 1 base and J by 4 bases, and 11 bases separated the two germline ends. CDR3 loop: CASSLEHSYYNEQFF. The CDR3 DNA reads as TGTGCCAGCAGCTTAGAACACAGCTATTACAATGAGCAGTTCTTC.

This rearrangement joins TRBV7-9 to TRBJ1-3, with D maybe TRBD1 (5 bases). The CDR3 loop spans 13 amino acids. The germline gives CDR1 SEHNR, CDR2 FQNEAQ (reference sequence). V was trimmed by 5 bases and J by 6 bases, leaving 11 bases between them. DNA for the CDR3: TGTGCCAGCAGCCTAGGGGTAGCAAACACCATATATTTT. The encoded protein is CASSLGVANTIYF.

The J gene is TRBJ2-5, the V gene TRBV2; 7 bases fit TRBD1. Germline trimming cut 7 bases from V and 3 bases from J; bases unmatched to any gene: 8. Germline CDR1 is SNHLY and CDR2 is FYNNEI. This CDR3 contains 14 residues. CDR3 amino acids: CASTPDDREETQYF. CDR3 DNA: TGTGCCAGCACGCCGGATGACAGGGAAGAGACCCAGTACTTC. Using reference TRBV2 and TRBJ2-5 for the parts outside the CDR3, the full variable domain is EPEVTQTPSHQVTQMGQEVILRCVPISNHLYFYWYRQILGQKVEFLVSFYNNEISEKSEIFDDQFSVERPDGSNFTLKIRSTKLEDSAMYFCASTPDDREETQYFGPGTRLLVL.

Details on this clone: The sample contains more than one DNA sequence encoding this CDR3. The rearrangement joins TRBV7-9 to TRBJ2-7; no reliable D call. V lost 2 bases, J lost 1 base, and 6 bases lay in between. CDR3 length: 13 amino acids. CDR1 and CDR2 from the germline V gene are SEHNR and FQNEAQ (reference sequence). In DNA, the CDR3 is TGTGCCAGCAGCTTACCCGGATCCTACGAGCAGTACTTC. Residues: CASSLPGSYEQYF.

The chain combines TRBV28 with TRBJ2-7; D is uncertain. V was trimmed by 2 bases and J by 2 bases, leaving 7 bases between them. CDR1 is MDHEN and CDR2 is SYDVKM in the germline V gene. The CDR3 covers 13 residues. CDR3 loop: CASSLGPTYEQYF. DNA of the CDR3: TGTGCCAGCAGTTTAGGGCCGACCTACGAGCAGTACTTC. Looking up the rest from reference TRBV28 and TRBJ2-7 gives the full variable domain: DVKVTQSSRYLVKRTGEKVFLECVQDMDHENMFWYRQDPGLGLRLIYFSYDVKMKEKGDIPEGYSVSREKKERFSLILESASTNQTSMYLCASSLGPTYEQYFGPGTRLTVT.